Each of the 10 T cell receptor beta chains below was sequenced from the same sample in a study of Graves' ophthalmopathy and Graves' hyperthyroidism. The authors amplified TCR beta CDR3 regions, and they did so from RNA transcripts for repertoire sequencing. HTBI-primed RT-PCR formed the first round, and a multiplex PCR formed the second. From the multiplex PCR reads, TCRdb called clonotypes with MiXCR, one entry per CDR3 protein. The table has 150,000 or so distinct CDR3 sequences, roughly 36% seen once. Sample: peripheral blood. All receptors derive from a man younger than 45 with Graves' ophthalmopathy.

In this sample, this clonotype turned up many times. A read error is likely, as this CDR3 ends without the conserved phenylalanine or tryptophan. This chain connects TRBV30 to TRBJ2-5; D is unclear. The V end was cut by 3 bases, the J end by 4 bases, with 15 bases between. This CDR3 is 14 amino acids long. Germline V gene sequence: CDR1 GTSNPN, CDR2 SVGIG (reference sequence). The CDR3 DNA is TGTGCCTGGAGCCTCGGACGGCCCTTAGAGACCCAGTACCTC. Protein product: CAWSLGRPLETQYL.

This clonotype was detected ten times or more. The V gene is TRBV29-1, the J gene TRBJ2-5; D is uncertain. This CDR3 is 11 amino acids long. Per the germline V gene, CDR1 is SQVTM and CDR2 is ANQGSEA. V was shortened by 7 bases and J by 5 bases, with 11 bases between the two germline ends. The CDR3 DNA reads TGCAGCGCGTCCGTCGATGAGACCCAGTACTTC. Residues: CSASVDETQYF.

Of note for this clonotype: Germline is not matched at one junction end, which may reflect a read error. The rearrangement joins TRBV28 to TRBJ2-7, with a weak D call TRBD2 (6 bases). Germline V gene sequence: CDR1 MDHEN, CDR2 SYDVKM. The CDR3 covers 12 residues. CDR3 loop: CASTSTRAGTTF. Written as DNA, the CDR3 is TGTGCCAGCACTTCCACCCGGGCGGGAACCACCTTC.

This clonotype was recorded many times. The chain uses TRBV2 and TRBJ2-5; the match to TRBD1 covers 10 bases. The CDR3 runs 19 residues. Trimming took 0 bases from V and 2 from J; bases not matched to a gene: 12. Germline V gene data show CDR1 as SNHLY and CDR2 as FYNNEI. The CDR3 bases are TGTGCCAGCAGTGAAGCCAGACGCGGGGGGACAGGGGCGCAAGAGACCCAGTACTTC. Encoded protein: CASSEARRGGTGAQETQYF. Complete variable domain (other parts from reference TRBV2 and TRBJ2-5): EPEVTQTPSHQVTQMGQEVILRCVPISNHLYFYWYRQILGQKVEFLVSFYNNEISEKSEIFDDQFSVERPDGSNFTLKIRSTKLEDSAMYFCASSEARRGGTGAQETQYFGPGTRLLVL.

This chain links TRBV6-1 with TRBJ1-1; TRBD1 is a possible D gene (5 bases). Germline V gene data show CDR1 as MNHNS and CDR2 as SASEGT. Trimming took 8 bases from V and 3 from J, leaving 19 bases between them. This CDR3 region has 15 residues. The DNA for the CDR3 is TGTGCCAGCTCCGAACGGGGCCCCAGGGACACTGAAGCTTTCTTT. Translating it yields CASSERGPRDTEAFF.

This clonotype has more than one count but fewer than ten. The chain carries TRBV27 and TRBJ2-2, with 9 nucleotides matching TRBD2. Germline values: CDR1 MNHEY, CDR2 SMNVEV (reference sequence). This CDR3 region has 16 residues. After removal of 3 bases from V and 7 bases from J, the junction contained 9 bases not matched to a gene. The CDR3 spells CASSFGSGSFGGELFF. In DNA form, the CDR3 reads TGTGCCAGCAGTTTCGGTAGCGGGAGTTTCGGCGGGGAGCTGTTTTTT.

This chain connects TRBV9 to TRBJ1-1; D perhaps matches TRBD1 (6 bases). Trimming stripped 1 base from V and 1 base from J, with 11 bases between. In germline, CDR1 is SGDLS, CDR2 YYNGEE. The CDR3 contains 15 residues. CDR3 region: CASSVRTVENTEAFF. In DNA form, the CDR3 reads TGTGCCAGCAGCGTACGGACAGTCGAGAACACTGAAGCTTTCTTT.

This clonotype was picked up a small number of times. The V call is TRBV11-2, the J call TRBJ2-7; tentatively, D is TRBD2 (5 bases). The CDR3 has 16 residues. Germline assignment: CDR1 SGHAT and CDR2 FQNNGV. V was trimmed by 1 base and J by 4 bases, leaving 17 bases between them. The CDR3 coding sequence is TGTGCCAGCAGCTTAGTTGACACCACCGGGATTTACGAGCAGTACTTC. Residues: CASSLVDTTGIYEQYF.

This clonotype was recorded many times. The chain has TRBV4-3 and TRBJ1-5; D gene uncertain. The CDR3 is made up of 15 amino acids. CDR1 is LGHNA and CDR2 is YSLEER in the germline V gene. Deletions cut 0 bases from V and 3 bases from J, with 9 bases between. The CDR3 sequence is CASSQDRRTNQPQHF. In DNA, the CDR3 is TGCGCCAGCAGCCAAGATCGGAGGACCAATCAGCCCCAGCATTTT.

This clonotype appeared many times. The gene calls are TRBV12-3 or TRBV12-4 and TRBJ1-1; 7 nucleotides match TRBD1. The CDR3 sequence is 15 residues long. With V trimmed by 1 base and J by 4 bases, 6 bases remained unmatched. This chain's CDR3 is CASSLVTGVSTEAFF. In DNA form, the CDR3 reads TGTGCCAGCAGTTTAGTTACAGGGGTAAGCACTGAAGCTTTCTTT.